This TCR beta chain was captured in a study of blood T cell repertoires in COVID-19. The wider study: The study drew acute and convalescent COVID-19 samples from the United States, Italy and Spain. Nucleic acid was either cDNA or gDNA, and it came from T cells, B-cell-depleted T cells, or PBMCs.

Methods used by the authors: For nucleated cells, counts were estimated from reference gene primer amplification. Repertoires were generated with immunoSEQ multiplex PCR, while TCRdb's copy carries only in-frame clones and drops some. The V and J calls and clone size are taken from that table; D and trimming were inferred from the DNA. Of approximately 300,000 clones in the sample, 87% were seen once. The origin of this receptor is a woman aged 45-60 years who had recovered from COVID-19. The sequenced sample was peripheral blood.

The CDR3 here is CASSFPGRLADDEQYF. The DNA of the CDR3 is TGTGCCAGCAGTTTCCCGGGCCGGCTAGCGGATGACGAGCAGTACTTC. The V and J genes are TRBV6-2 or TRBV6-3 and TRBJ2-7; TRBD2 agrees at 7 bases. The CDR3 has 16 residues. Trimming cost V 4 bases and J 5 bases; bases outside gene matches: 14. Germline V CDR1 and CDR2: MNHEY, SVGEGT.